These 19 T cell receptor beta chains were sequenced from one sample in a study of response to subunit inactivated influenza vaccine (dated by TCRdb to between 2018 and 2020). Library preparation employed RT-PCR. The instrument was an Illumina HiSeq 2500. TCRdb ran its own pipeline on the public reads, namely fastp trimming at Q25 and MiXCR clone calling, and kept in-frame beta chains. Each record represents a unique CDR3 protein, reported with the most common genes and DNA among its rows. This sample gives about 650,000 distinct CDR3 sequences in total; around a sixth of them show up just once. The top ten hold under 14% of the sample. This material consisted of PBMCs from blood, taken about 13 days after vaccination. The receptors shown here come from a man in his fifties or sixties who received an inactivated influenza vaccine. Donor details come from another sample of the same person, matched by shared clones.

J is TRBJ2-7 and V is TRBV12-3 or TRBV12-4, with D tentatively TRBD1 or TRBD2 (6 bases each). The CDR3 spans 14 residues. Trimming removed 7 bases from V and 2 bases from J, with 15 bases in between. CDR3 in DNA: TGTGCCAGCACCACCAGAAGGGGGGCCTACGAGCAGTACTTC. Translating gives CASTTRRGAYEQYF.

The rearrangement uses TRBV11-2 and TRBJ2-4; D remains unclear. Germline-derived CDR1 and CDR2 are SGHAT and FQNNGV. V gave up 3 bases and J gave up 6 bases, with 15 bases separating them. The CDR3 sequence is 15 residues long. CDR3 region: CASSFEERYGNIQYF. In DNA form, the CDR3 reads TGTGCCAGCAGCTTTGAGGAGAGGTATGGAAACATTCAGTACTTC.

This clonotype came up many times. The chain is built from TRBV12-3 or TRBV12-4 and TRBJ2-1; the match to TRBD1 covers 8 bases. The CDR3 loop spans 17 amino acids. V trimming: 2 bases; J trimming: 7 bases; junction bases outside the gene matches: 13. CDR3 DNA sequence: TGTGCCAGCAGTTTATCCAGGGGGCGCTGGGTTAGTAATGAGCAGTTCTTC. Its protein product is CASSLSRGRWVSNEQFF.

This clonotype came up a few times. V and J are TRBV3-1 and TRBJ2-7; 7 bases map to TRBD1. This CDR3 contains 16 residues. CDR1 is LGHDT, CDR2 YNNKEL, per germline (reference sequence). V dropped 0 bases and J dropped 0; count of bases not matched to a gene: 5. The CDR3 region is CASSQDLGDSSYEQYF. The DNA for the CDR3 is TGTGCCAGCAGCCAAGATCTGGGGGACAGCTCCTACGAGCAGTACTTC.

V gene TRBV28 combines with J gene TRBJ2-5; either TRBD1 or TRBD2 may supply D (5 bases each). Germline CDR1 reads MDHEN; CDR2 reads SYDVKM. This CDR3 contains 15 residues. The V gene lost 1 base and the J gene lost 0 bases, with 9 bases spanning the gap. CDR3 in amino acids: CASSLSGANQETQYF. The CDR3 DNA is TGTGCCAGCAGTTTATCCGGGGCCAACCAAGAGACCCAGTACTTC.

The chain carries TRBV27 and TRBJ2-5, with a weak D call TRBD1 (5 bases). The V gene's germline CDR1 is MNHEY and CDR2 SMNVEV (reference sequence). Trimming stripped 6 bases from V and 4 bases from J, with 15 bases between. The CDR3 sequence is 14 residues long. The CDR3 DNA sequence: TGTGCCAGCAGCCTCGCAGGGTTTTTAGAGACCCAGTACTTC. Translated: CASSLAGFLETQYF.

The chain combines TRBV25-1 with TRBJ2-7; the D is unclear. The ends were cut back, 0 bases at V and 9 bases at J, with 12 bases in the middle. Germline V gene lookup returns CDR1 MGHDK and CDR2 SYGVNS. The CDR3 covers 13 residues. The CDR3 loop reads CASSEYIQNRQYF. The DNA for the CDR3 is TGTGCCAGCAGTGAATATATCCAGAATCGGCAGTACTTC.

This clonotype has more than one count but fewer than ten. V and J are TRBV28 and TRBJ2-3; D may match TRBD1 or TRBD2 (5 bases each). Germline V gene sequence: CDR1 MDHEN, CDR2 SYDVKM. This CDR3 is 12 amino acids long. The ends were cut back, 6 bases at V and 8 bases at J, with 12 bases in the middle. CDR3 DNA sequence: TGTGCCAGCAGAAGAGGTGGGGGTACGCAGTATTTT. It codes for CASRRGGGTQYF.

This clonotype was counted between two and nine times. The CDR3 sequence: CATSGTGEGETQYF. The DNA of the CDR3 is TGTGCCACCAGTGGGACAGGGGAGGGAGAGACCCAGTACTTC. The gene calls are TRBV24-1 and TRBJ2-5, with 9 nucleotides matching TRBD1. V gave up 5 bases and J gave up 4 bases; unmatched junction bases: 4. This CDR3 is built from 14 residues. Germline assignment: CDR1 KGHDR and CDR2 SFDVKD.

The table lists this clonotype with a few counts. The J gene is TRBJ1-6, the V gene TRBV7-9; the D gene is possibly TRBD1 (6 bases). The CDR3 runs 14 residues. Trimming cost V 5 bases and J 10 bases, with 15 bases left between them. From germline, CDR1 is SEHNR and CDR2 FQNEAQ (reference sequence). The CDR3 DNA reads as TGTGCCAGCAGCCCAACAGGGAGCTGGTCACCCCTCCACTTT. This translates into CASSPTGSWSPLHF.

This clonotype came up a few times. The V and J genes are TRBV9 and TRBJ2-2, with D perhaps matching TRBD1 (6 bases). Trimming left V 0 bases short and J 7 bases short, with 10 bases between. Germline loops: CDR1 SGDLS, CDR2 YYNGEE. The CDR3 runs to 14 residues. The CDR3 sequence is CASSVEQGSGELFF. The CDR3 bases are TGTGCCAGCAGCGTAGAACAGGGAAGCGGGGAGCTGTTTTTT.

This clonotype was detected many times. This chain joins TRBV28 and TRBJ2-4, with a weak D call TRBD2 (5 bases). V lost 6 bases and J lost 9, with 21 bases in between. The germline V gene has CDR1 MDHEN and CDR2 SYDVKM. This CDR3 is built from 15 residues. The CDR3 DNA sequence: TGTGCCAGCAGCCCGCCGGAGGTCCAAATTTCCATTCAGTACTTC. As protein: CASSPPEVQISIQYF.

The chain is built from TRBV5-1 and TRBJ2-2; D not certain. Germline V gene lookup returns CDR1 SGHRS and CDR2 YFSETQ. V lost 4 bases and J lost 2, with 12 bases in between. This CDR3 region has 15 residues. This CDR3 reads CASSLPLENTGELFF. In DNA form, the CDR3 reads TGCGCCAGCAGCCTCCCATTAGAAAACACCGGGGAGCTGTTTTTT.

CDR3 DNA sequence: TGTGCCAGCAGCCCCTCCGGGTCGCCCTCTTACGAGCAGTACTTC. It yields the protein CASSPSGSPSYEQYF. V gene TRBV7-2 combines with J gene TRBJ2-7, with D unresolved. The CDR3 runs to 15 residues. The V end was cut by 5 bases, the J end by 4 bases, with 18 bases between. Germline CDR1 SGHTA, CDR2 FQGNSA. Based on the CDR3 plus reference TRBV7-2 and TRBJ2-7, the full variable domain is GAGVSQSPSNKVTEKGKDVELRCDPISGHTALYWYRQSLGQGLEFLIYFQGNSAPDKSGLPSDRFSAERTGGSVSTLTIQRTQQEDSAVYLCASSPSGSPSYEQYFGPGTRLTVT.

This clonotype was recorded a few times. The genes are TRBV27 and TRBJ1-1; 8 bases align to TRBD1. The CDR3 has 15 amino acids. Germline lookup yields CDR1 MNHEY and CDR2 SMNVEV (reference sequence). V shed 2 bases and J 3 bases; nucleotides not matched to a gene: 5. The CDR3 DNA is TGTGCCAGCAGTTTAAACGCAGGGGGCTACACTGAAGCTTTCTTT. Translation gives CASSLNAGGYTEAFF.

The table lists this clonotype with a few counts. The chain recombines TRBV20-1 with TRBJ2-7; tentative D call: TRBD1 (5 bases). This CDR3 spans 14 amino acids. V was shortened by 4 bases and J by 5 bases, with 18 bases between the two germline ends. The germline CDR1 and CDR2 sequences are DFQATT and SNEGSKA (reference sequence). The CDR3 sequence: CSATKTGLGDEQYF. As DNA, the CDR3 is TGCAGTGCTACAAAGACGGGTCTAGGGGACGAGCAGTACTTC.

This clonotype has more than one count but fewer than ten. CDR3 in DNA: TGTGCCAGCAGCGTAGTGGCGGGGAGGACAGATACGCAGTATTTT. This encodes CASSVVAGRTDTQYF. The V and J genes are TRBV9 and TRBJ2-3; D might be TRBD2 (6 bases). The CDR3 length is 15 residues. Germline V gene sequence: CDR1 SGDLS, CDR2 YYNGEE. V was cut by 0 bases and J by 3 bases, with 11 bases left in between. Full variable domain (remainder filled in from reference TRBV9 and TRBJ2-3): DSGVTQTPKHLITATGQRVTLRCSPRSGDLSVYWYQQSLDQGLQFLIQYYNGEERAKGNILERFSAQQFPDLHSELNLSSLELGDSALYFCASSVVAGRTDTQYFGPGTRLTVL.

The table lists this clonotype with many counts. This chain uses TRBV7-9 with TRBJ2-5; D might be TRBD1 (6 bases). This CDR3 spans 13 amino acids. V lost 5 bases and J 1 base, leaving 8 bases between the germline ends. The germline gives CDR1 SEHNR, CDR2 FQNEAQ (reference sequence). The CDR3 DNA reads TGTGCCAGCAGCCGGGACATCCAAGAGACCCAGTACTTC. This encodes CASSRDIQETQYF.

The chain links TRBV6-1 to TRBJ2-2; 8 bases map to TRBD2. The germline V gene has CDR1 MNHNS and CDR2 SASEGT. The V and J ends lost 10 bases and 7 bases, in that order; junction bases with no gene match: 2. The CDR3 has 11 residues. CDR3 loop: CATTSVGELFF. The CDR3 coding sequence is TGTGCCACGACTAGCGTCGGGGAGCTGTTTTTT.